The 21 T cell receptor beta chains below all came from one sample that was sequenced in a study of cytomegalovirus exposure and HLA in healthy donors. Using immunoSEQ multiplex PCR, the repertoire was profiled, and TCRdb retains in-frame clones only, with some absent. The sample shows 150,000 or so clones, 70% to 90% of them seen only once. The specimen was PBMCs. Receptor source: a woman in her twenties or thirties in good health and CMV-seropositive.

The chain combines TRBV4-1 with TRBJ1-2; 7 bases agree with TRBD1. The V gene's germline CDR1 is MGHRA and CDR2 YSYEKL. V shed 0 bases and J 6 bases; nucleotides not matched to a gene: 7. The CDR3 extends over 15 amino acids. The CDR3 DNA follows: TGCGCCAGCAGCCAAGACCTGACAGGGATGAATGGCTACACCTTC. It yields the protein CASSQDLTGMNGYTF.

This sequence joins TRBV2 and TRBJ2-5, with 9 bases aligning to TRBD2. Germline assignment: CDR1 SNHLY and CDR2 FYNNEI. This CDR3 contains 13 residues. V lost 8 bases, J lost 5 bases, and 6 bases stayed unmatched. In DNA form, the CDR3 reads TGTGCCAGCGAGTTCACTAGCGGGGAGACCCAGTACTTC. It is translated as CASEFTSGETQYF.

The rearrangement joins TRBV7-9 to TRBJ2-2, with D possibly matching TRBD2 (6 bases). This CDR3 has 17 amino acids. Germline-derived CDR1 and CDR2 are SEHNR and FQNEAQ (reference sequence). Trimming stripped 0 bases from V and 5 bases from J, with 16 bases between. The CDR3 bases are TGTGCCAGCAGCTTAGCCTCTAGCGTTAGTCGGACCGGGGAGCTGTTTTTT. It yields the protein CASSLASSVSRTGELFF.

This clone came up once. This sequence joins TRBV6-6 and TRBJ2-1; D is undetermined. The germline V gene encodes CDR1 MNHNY and CDR2 SVGAGI (reference sequence). The V gene lost 3 bases and the J gene lost 6 bases, with 12 bases spanning the gap. This CDR3 has 14 residues. The CDR3, as DNA: TGTGCCAGCAGTTATTCTAGAGTAGGCAATGAGCAGTTCTTC. This translates into CASSYSRVGNEQFF.

The chain is built from TRBV25-1 and TRBJ2-3; 11 bases map to TRBD2. The CDR3 spans 16 residues. Germline assignment: CDR1 MGHDK and CDR2 SYGVNS. V dropped 5 bases and J dropped 0; count of bases not matched to a gene: 4. Here the CDR3 DNA reads TGTGCCAGCAGTCCGACTAGCGGGACCAGCACAGATACGCAGTATTTT. Translated: CASSPTSGTSTDTQYF.

This clone was detected once. The V gene is TRBV13, the J gene TRBJ1-1, with TRBD1 matching 9 bases. The CDR3 has 14 residues. Per the germline V gene, CDR1 is PRHDT and CDR2 is FYEKMQ (reference sequence). With 5 bases clipped from V and 11 bases from J, the junction kept 12 bases outside the gene matches. The CDR3 spells CASSIPTGGRKAFF. CDR3 in DNA: TGTGCCAGCAGCATCCCGACAGGGGGAAGAAAGGCTTTCTTT.

The J gene is TRBJ2-7, the V gene TRBV27; possibly TRBD2 for D (6 bases). V lost 3 bases to trimming and J lost 6 bases, with 15 bases between them. CDR1 is MNHEY and CDR2 is SMNVEV in the germline V gene (reference sequence). The CDR3 is 14 residues long. CDR3 in amino acids: CASSFSGTPLEQYF. The CDR3 bases are TGTGCCAGCAGTTTCTCCGGGACTCCGCTCGAGCAGTACTTC.

The V and J genes are TRBV9 and TRBJ2-1, with TRBD2 identical over 8 bases. The V and J ends lost 8 bases and 7 bases, in that order; junction bases with no gene match: 11. The germline V gene has CDR1 SGDLS and CDR2 YYNGEE. This CDR3 contains 14 residues. CDR3 coding DNA: TGTGCCAGTCAGAGCGGGAGTACGTTAAATGAGCAGTTCTTC. Translated, it gives CASQSGSTLNEQFF.

V usage is TRBV14 and J usage is TRBJ2-5, with D possibly TRBD2 on 5 matching bases. This CDR3 is built from 14 residues. V was cut by 3 bases and J by 1 base, with 9 bases left in between. Germline V gene lookup returns CDR1 SGHDN and CDR2 FVKESK. This CDR3 reads CASSQNRGQETQYF. In DNA, the CDR3 is TGTGCCAGCAGCCAGAATCGGGGCCAAGAGACCCAGTACTTC.

The chain uses TRBV4-1 and TRBJ1-2; tentatively, D is TRBD1 (5 bases). V lost 2 bases to trimming and J lost 4 bases, with 14 bases between them. The germline V gene has CDR1 MGHRA and CDR2 YSYEKL. This CDR3 has 15 residues. The CDR3: CASSQPGQRGYGYTF. The CDR3 DNA reads TGCGCCAGCAGCCAACCCGGGCAAAGGGGCTATGGCTACACCTTC.

The J gene is TRBJ1-3, the V gene TRBV5-4, with D hard to call. Trimming removed 4 bases at V and 5 bases at J, with 16 bases between. The CDR3 runs to 15 residues. CDR1 is SGHNT, CDR2 YYREEE, per germline (reference sequence). Here the CDR3 DNA reads TGTGCCAGCAGCGATTCGGAGGCTCTAAGAAACACCATATATTTT. Translated: CASSDSEALRNTIYF.

The chain combines TRBV6-6 with TRBJ1-2, with D perhaps TRBD1 (6 bases). CDR3 length: 15 amino acids. From germline, CDR1 is MNHNY and CDR2 SVGAGI (reference sequence). V was cut by 6 bases and J by 0 bases, with 14 bases left in between. CDR3 sequence reads: CASRGSGTTNYGYTF. The CDR3 bases are TGTGCCAGCAGAGGATCCGGGACAACTAACTATGGCTACACCTTC.

A few counts support this clone. The chain employs TRBV6-5 and TRBJ1-3, with 8 bases that match TRBD1. V gave up 6 bases and J gave up 0 bases; unmatched junction bases: 4. Germline lookup yields CDR1 MNHEY and CDR2 SVGAGI. The CDR3 consists of 15 residues. The CDR3 DNA reads as TGTGCCAGCAGGGTGGACAGGGCCTCTGGAAACACCATATATTTT. Translating gives CASRVDRASGNTIYF.

In its sample, this clone was seen once. V is TRBV5-5 and J is TRBJ1-5; D gene uncertain. There are 14 residues in the CDR3. Germline V CDR1 and CDR2: SGHKS, YYEKEE (reference sequence). V lost 2 bases to trimming and J lost 3 bases, with 9 bases between them. Written as DNA, the CDR3 is TGTGCCAGCAGCTTTACTGTGATCAATCAGCCCCAGCATTTT. As protein: CASSFTVINQPQHF.

The genes are TRBV9 and TRBJ1-4; TRBD1 is a possible D gene (6 bases). The CDR3 has 14 residues. Germline V CDR1 and CDR2: SGDLS, YYNGEE. V lost 3 bases and J 8 bases, leaving 14 bases between the germline ends. The CDR3 is CASSARGFGEKLFF. The CDR3 bases are TGTGCCAGCAGCGCCAGGGGATTCGGCGAAAAACTGTTTTTT.

The count of this clone is one. This sequence joins TRBV7-6 and TRBJ2-1, with 12 bases aligning to TRBD2. The V segment lost 3 bases and the J segment 1 base; nucleotides outside the gene matches: 7. This CDR3 has 18 amino acids. Germline CDR1 reads SGHVS; CDR2 reads FNYEAQ. CDR3 nucleotides: TGTGCCAGCAGCTTTCTAGCGGGGGGGCAAAAATCCTACAATGAGCAGTTCTTC. This codes for CASSFLAGGQKSYNEQFF.

The rearrangement joins TRBV15 to TRBJ1-2; TRBD1 agrees at 9 bases. This CDR3 has 19 residues. CDR1 LNHNV and CDR2 YYDKDF come from the germline V gene (reference sequence). With 0 bases clipped from V and 1 base from J, the junction kept 12 bases outside the gene matches. CDR3 bases: TGTGCCACCAGCAGAGATCACCGGGACAGGGTCTGGGATAACTATGGCTACACCTTC. This gives the protein CATSRDHRDRVWDNYGYTF.

This clone has more than one count but fewer than ten. The chain is built from TRBV7-9 and TRBJ2-7; TRBD1 might be the D (5 bases). Between the trimmed V and J ends, which lost 1 base and 0 bases, there was a span of 16 bases. The germline CDR1 and CDR2 sequences are SEHNR and FQNEAQ (reference sequence). This CDR3 spans 17 amino acids. The CDR3 is CASSLGGAGRPSYEQYF. The CDR3 coding sequence is TGTGCCAGCAGCTTAGGGGGCGCAGGGCGGCCCTCCTACGAGCAGTACTTC.

As DNA, the CDR3 is TGTGCCAGCAGCTCTACCCCCCTAGCGGCTCTTTCCTACGAGCAGTACTTC. Its protein product is CASSSTPLAALSYEQYF. The chain links TRBV7-8 to TRBJ2-7, with 7 bases fitting TRBD2. V lost 4 bases, J lost 1 base, and 13 bases stayed unmatched. The CDR3 spans 17 residues. Per germline, CDR1 SGHVS and CDR2 FQNEAQ.

The chain is built from TRBV10-3 and TRBJ2-7; a possible D gene is TRBD2 (5 bases). Trimming removed 4 bases from V and 2 bases from J, with 9 bases in between. Germline values: CDR1 ENHRY, CDR2 SYGVKD. The CDR3 totals 13 residues. The CDR3 protein is CAISGTGTYEQYF. The CDR3 nucleotides are TGTGCCATCAGTGGGACTGGTACCTACGAGCAGTACTTC.

This sequence joins TRBV9 and TRBJ2-3, with a weak D call TRBD2 (7 bases). Trimming pared 0 bases from V and 3 bases from J, leaving 14 bases between. This CDR3 has 16 amino acids. CDR1 and CDR2 (germline): SGDLS, YYNGEE. CDR3 nucleotides: TGTGCCAGCAGCGTAGAATCGGGGGGCTTGACAGATACGCAGTATTTT. It specifies CASSVESGGLTDTQYF.